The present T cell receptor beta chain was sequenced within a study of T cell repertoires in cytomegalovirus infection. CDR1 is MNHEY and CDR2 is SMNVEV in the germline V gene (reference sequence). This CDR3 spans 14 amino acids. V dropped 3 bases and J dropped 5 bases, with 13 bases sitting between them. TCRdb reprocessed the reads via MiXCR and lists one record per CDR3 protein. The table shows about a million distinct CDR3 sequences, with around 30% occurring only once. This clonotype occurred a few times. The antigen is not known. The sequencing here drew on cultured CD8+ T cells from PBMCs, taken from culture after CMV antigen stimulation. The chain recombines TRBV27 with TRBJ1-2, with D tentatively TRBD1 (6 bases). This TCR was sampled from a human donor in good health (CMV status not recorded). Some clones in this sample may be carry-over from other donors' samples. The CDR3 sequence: CASSLVGGAYGYTF. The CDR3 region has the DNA TGTGCCAGCAGTTTGGTCGGGGGCGCTTATGGCTACACCTTC.